The 32 T cell receptor beta chains below all came from one sample that was sequenced in a study of naive CD8 T cells in extremely preterm neonates. Without labor or membrane rupture, elective cesareans at roughly 37-41 weeks supplied term cord blood. This table comes from immunoSEQ multiplex PCR, and its TCRdb copy is limited to in-frame clones, with some not included. Among 4,500 to 6,000 clones listed, approximately 97% were seen once. Material: naive CD8+ T cells from cord blood. These receptors were taken from a newborn in good health.

The V call is TRBV5-5, the J call TRBJ2-3, with D unclear. V was trimmed by 4 bases and J by 2 bases, leaving 5 bases between them. Germline V gene sequence: CDR1 SGHKS, CDR2 YYEKEE (reference sequence). This CDR3 has 12 amino acids. DNA of the CDR3: TGTGCCAGCAGCGTCTCCACAGATACGCAGTATTTT. Protein: CASSVSTDTQYF.

This chain connects TRBV5-8 to TRBJ2-5; 10 bases fit TRBD1. Germline values: CDR1 SGHTS, CDR2 YDEGEE. The CDR3 loop spans 15 amino acids. With 3 bases clipped from V and 5 bases from J, the junction kept 7 bases outside the gene matches. The CDR3 DNA reads as TGTGCCAGCAGCTGGAACGGACAGGGGGGGGAGACCCAGTACTTC. Protein: CASSWNGQGGETQYF.

V is TRBV5-1 and J is TRBJ1-1; D remains unclear. Germline CDR1 and CDR2: SGHRS and YFSETQ. CDR3 length: 15 amino acids. Trimming stripped 0 bases from V and 0 bases from J, with 9 bases between. The CDR3 coding sequence is TGCGCCAGCAGCTTGGAGAGGGTCATGAACACTGAAGCTTTCTTT. It encodes CASSLERVMNTEAFF.

The CDR3, as DNA: TGTGCCAGCAGTTACGGGACAGGGGCCTACAATGAGCAGTTCTTC. Translating gives CASSYGTGAYNEQFF. V is TRBV27 and J is TRBJ2-1; 10 nucleotides agree with TRBD1. Trimming at V came to 4 bases and at J to 2 bases, leaving 2 bases not matched to a gene. The CDR3 contains 15 residues. Germline V gene lookup returns CDR1 MNHEY and CDR2 SMNVEV (reference sequence).

The rearrangement links TRBV11-2 to TRBJ2-1, with 10 bases matching TRBD2. Germline assignment: CDR1 SGHAT and CDR2 FQNNGV. The CDR3 spans 15 residues. With V trimmed by 5 bases and J by 4 bases, 5 bases remained unmatched. The CDR3 here is CASSVTSGDYNEQFF. The CDR3 nucleotides are TGTGCCAGCAGCGTAACTAGCGGGGATTACAATGAGCAGTTCTTC. Full variable domain (rest looked up from reference TRBV11-2 and TRBJ2-1): EAGVAQSPRYKIIEKRQSVAFWCNPISGHATLYWYQQILGQGPKLLIQFQNNGVVDDSQLPKDRFSAERLKGVDSTLKIQPAKLEDSAVYLCASSVTSGDYNEQFFGPGTRLTVL.

The rearrangement joins TRBV28 to TRBJ2-3, with 10 bases that match TRBD2. Trimming cost V 7 bases and J 6 bases; bases outside gene matches: 7. CDR1 and CDR2 from the germline V gene are MDHEN and SYDVKM. The CDR3 is made up of 14 amino acids. The CDR3 bases are TGTGCCAGCATCGAGCGGGGGGGCTTGGATACGCAGTATTTT. It yields the protein CASIERGGLDTQYF.

Here the CDR3 DNA reads TGTGCCAGCAGCCCCCAAACAGGGTTCTACAATGAGCAGTTCTTC. It specifies CASSPQTGFYNEQFF. The chain joins TRBV13 to TRBJ2-1, with a weak D call TRBD1 (6 bases). The CDR3 contains 15 residues. Trimming took off 5 bases at V and 3 bases at J, with 14 bases between the two ends. Germline V CDR1 and CDR2: PRHDT, FYEKMQ (reference sequence). Based on the CDR3 plus reference TRBV13 and TRBJ2-1, the full variable domain is AAGVIQSPRHLIKEKRETATLKCYPIPRHDTVYWYQQGPGQDPQFLISFYEKMQSDKGSIPDRFSAQQFSDYHSELNMSSLELGDSALYFCASSPQTGFYNEQFFGPGTRLTVL.

This chain links TRBV6-6 with TRBJ2-3; D is unresolved. V shed 0 bases and J shed 0 bases, with 7 bases lying between them. This CDR3 region has 15 residues. Per germline, CDR1 MNHNY and CDR2 SVGAGI (reference sequence). Here the CDR3 reads CASSYSQTSTDTQYF. The CDR3 DNA reads TGTGCCAGCAGTTACTCCCAGACTAGCACAGATACGCAGTATTTT.

This clone has a single count. The chain couples TRBV19 to TRBJ2-7; 7 bases agree with TRBD2. CDR3 length: 15 amino acids. Germline CDR1 LNHDA, CDR2 SQIVND (reference sequence). The junction had 4 bases not matched to a gene; V was cut back by 2 bases and J by 0 bases. The CDR3 sequence is CASSIRREGSYEQYF. For the CDR3, the DNA is TGTGCCAGTAGTATAAGGAGGGAGGGCTCCTACGAGCAGTACTTC.

The J gene is TRBJ2-3, the V gene TRBV9; 11 bases are shared with TRBD2. Unmatched junction bases numbered 7, after V lost 0 bases and J lost 4 bases. Germline V CDR1 and CDR2: SGDLS, YYNGEE. The CDR3 consists of 17 residues. CDR3 in amino acids: CASSVAVAGGLSDTQYF. As DNA, the CDR3 is TGTGCCAGCAGCGTAGCGGTAGCGGGGGGGCTATCAGATACGCAGTATTTT.

The chain couples TRBV5-6 to TRBJ2-7, with D perhaps matching TRBD1 (7 bases). V was cut by 0 bases and J by 3 bases, with 10 bases left in between. The CDR3 has 14 amino acids. Germline assignment: CDR1 SGHDT and CDR2 YYEEEE. Written as DNA, the CDR3 is TGTGCCAGCAGCTTGGGACAGGGAGGCTACGAGCAGTACTTC. It specifies CASSLGQGGYEQYF. The whole variable domain, filled in from reference TRBV5-6 and TRBJ2-7, reads DAGVTQSPTHLIKTRGQQVTLRCSPKSGHDTVSWYQQALGQGPQFIFQYYEEEERQRGNFPDRFSGHQFPNYSSELNVNALLLGDSALYLCASSLGQGGYEQYFGPGTRLTVT.

A note on this clone: Distinct nucleotide sequences in the sample also encode this CDR3. The chain has TRBV2 and TRBJ2-3, with 8 bases identical to TRBD2. V lost 4 bases, J lost 3 bases, and 12 bases stayed unmatched. Germline CDR1 reads SNHLY; CDR2 reads FYNNEI. This CDR3 spans 17 amino acids. CDR3 nucleotide sequence: TGTGCCAGCAGTGTTGGGGGGGGCGGGGGGCGTACAGATACGCAGTATTTT. Translating it yields CASSVGGGGGRTDTQYF.

The chain couples TRBV7-9 to TRBJ2-1; TRBD1 aligns across 10 bases. This CDR3 is built from 16 residues. CDR1 SEHNR and CDR2 FQNEAQ come from the germline V gene (reference sequence). The junction had 5 bases not matched to a gene; V was cut back by 3 bases and J by 3 bases. This CDR3 is CASSFLGTGVYNEQFF. Written as DNA, the CDR3 is TGTGCCAGCAGCTTCCTTGGGACAGGGGTCTACAATGAGCAGTTCTTC.

J is TRBJ2-2 and V is TRBV7-9; 11 positions match TRBD2. Trimming cost V 5 bases and J 2 bases; bases outside gene matches: 7. CDR3 length equals 17 residues. Looked up from germline, CDR1 is SEHNR and CDR2 is FQNEAQ (reference sequence). The CDR3 coding sequence is TGTGCCAGCAGCCACCTGACTAGCGGGGCCAACACCGGGGAGCTGTTTTTT. It is translated as CASSHLTSGANTGELFF.

The chain links TRBV6-5 to TRBJ2-7; the D gene is possibly TRBD2 (6 bases). This CDR3 is 14 amino acids long. Between the trimmed V and J ends, which lost 2 bases and 2 bases, there was a span of 10 bases. Germline-derived CDR1 and CDR2 are MNHEY and SVGAGI. The CDR3 protein is CASSYGGVPYEQYF. CDR3 nucleotide sequence: TGTGCCAGCAGTTACGGCGGGGTCCCCTACGAGCAGTACTTC.

This clone was counted a few times. V gene TRBV5-1 combines with J gene TRBJ1-5; D unclear. This CDR3 is built from 15 residues. CDR1 and CDR2 (germline): SGHRS, YFSETQ. The ends were cut back, 2 bases at V and 0 bases at J, with 9 bases in the middle. CDR3 sequence reads: CASSLEGNSNQPQHF. The CDR3 DNA is TGCGCCAGCAGCTTAGAGGGTAATAGCAATCAGCCCCAGCATTTT.

This clone was detected once. J is TRBJ2-2 and V is TRBV27; D may be TRBD2 (6 bases). The CDR3 is 18 residues long. Germline CDR1 and CDR2: MNHEY and SMNVEV (reference sequence). V lost 6 bases to trimming and J lost 5 bases, with 25 bases between them. CDR3 DNA: TGTGCCAGCAGCCCCCCTTCTAGCGCCGATCCCTTTACCGGGGAGCTGTTTTTT. This sequence encodes CASSPPSSADPFTGELFF.

This clone was detected only once. The V gene is TRBV19, the J gene TRBJ2-5, with 9 bases aligning to TRBD1. The germline V gene encodes CDR1 LNHDA and CDR2 SQIVND (reference sequence). J lost 5 bases, V lost 5 bases, and 12 bases had no gene match. CDR3 length: 16 residues. The CDR3 bases are TGTGCCAGTAGTCCCCGGACAGGGGTCGTTGGGGAGACCCAGTACTTC. It is translated as CASSPRTGVVGETQYF. Using reference TRBV19 and TRBJ2-5 for the parts outside the CDR3, the full variable domain is DGGITQSPKYLFRKEGQNVTLSCEQNLNHDAMYWYRQDPGQGLRLIYYSQIVNDFQKGDIAEGYSVSREKKESFPLTVTSAQKNPTAFYLCASSPRTGVVGETQYFGPGTRLLVL.

The chain uses TRBV1 and TRBJ1-6; the table calls TRBD1, which could not be checked here. TRBV1 is deemed a pseudogene. The CDR3 has 15 residues. CDR3 loop: CTSSPSDRGDSPLHF. The CDR3 DNA sequence: TGCACCAGCAGTCCTTCGGACAGGGGGGATTCACCCCTCCACTTT.

This clone appeared a single time. This rearrangement joins TRBV27 to TRBJ1-5; D might be TRBD1 (5 bases). CDR1 is MNHEY and CDR2 is SMNVEV in the germline V gene (reference sequence). The ends were cut back, 3 bases at V and 2 bases at J, with 17 bases in the middle. The CDR3 extends over 17 amino acids. CDR3 sequence reads: CASSFGGGGVGNQPQHF. The CDR3 DNA reads as TGTGCCAGCAGTTTCGGGGGTGGGGGAGTGGGCAATCAGCCCCAGCATTTT.

The CDR3 is CASSHDSNTEAFF. In nucleotides, the CDR3 is TGTGCCAGCAGTCACGACTCCAACACTGAAGCTTTCTTT. The gene calls are TRBV28 and TRBJ1-1; D ambiguous. The length of the CDR3 is 13 residues. Germline V gives CDR1 MDHEN, CDR2 SYDVKM. V gave up 5 bases and J gave up 2 bases, with 9 bases separating them.

This clone was counted a single time. The chain uses TRBV5-1 and TRBJ2-6; D possibly corresponds to TRBD1 (5 bases). The CDR3 runs 11 residues. The germline V gene encodes CDR1 SGHRS and CDR2 YFSETQ. Trimming shortened V by 0 bases and J by 15 bases, and 7 bases separated the two germline ends. As DNA, the CDR3 is TGCGCCAGCAGCTTGGGGGGCGCCCTGACTTTC. It yields the protein CASSLGGALTF.

The chain couples TRBV7-2 to TRBJ2-3; 12 bases map to TRBD2. The CDR3 is 17 residues long. Germline values: CDR1 SGHTA, CDR2 FQGNSA. V trimming: 0 bases; J trimming: 6 bases; junction bases outside the gene matches: 7. This chain's CDR3 is CASSLALAGGPGDTQYF. Written as DNA, the CDR3 is TGTGCCAGCAGCTTAGCTCTAGCGGGGGGGCCAGGGGATACGCAGTATTTT.

The chain combines TRBV2 with TRBJ2-3; 9 nucleotides align to TRBD2. J gave up 3 bases and V 2 bases, and 0 bases lay outside the gene matches. CDR1 and CDR2 (germline): SNHLY, FYNNEI. The CDR3 consists of 14 residues. CDR3 amino acids: CASSELAGTDTQYF. The DNA for the CDR3 is TGTGCCAGCAGTGAACTAGCGGGGACAGATACGCAGTATTTT.

The chain is built from TRBV4-3 and TRBJ2-1, with 8 nucleotides matching TRBD1. The CDR3 loop spans 16 amino acids. CDR1 and CDR2 (germline): LGHNA, YSLEER. The J segment lost 1 base and the V segment lost 4 bases, leaving 6 bases of the junction unmatched. The chain's CDR3 is CASSPGTGPSYNEQFF. The CDR3 region has the DNA TGCGCCAGCAGCCCGGGGACAGGCCCTTCCTACAATGAGCAGTTCTTC.

The genes are TRBV27 and TRBJ1-5, with no clear D. The V gene lost 3 bases and the J gene lost 4 bases, with 7 bases spanning the gap. The CDR3 length is 13 residues. Germline values: CDR1 MNHEY, CDR2 SMNVEV (reference sequence). The CDR3 DNA sequence: TGTGCCAGCAGTTTCGGTTTTAATCAGCCCCAGCATTTT. Its translation: CASSFGFNQPQHF.

This clone was counted a single time. The chain employs TRBV28 and TRBJ1-1; TRBD1 agrees at 8 bases. Germline lookup yields CDR1 MDHEN and CDR2 SYDVKM. V gave up 5 bases and J gave up 3 bases; unmatched junction bases: 8. The CDR3 length is 15 residues. The CDR3 spells CASSRRQGRDTEAFF. The CDR3 DNA reads as TGTGCCAGCAGTCGGAGACAGGGGCGGGACACTGAAGCTTTCTTT.

The chain couples TRBV15 to TRBJ2-7, with 8 bases matching TRBD2. V trimming: 5 bases; J trimming: 1 base; junction bases outside the gene matches: 4. The CDR3 has 14 amino acids. In germline, CDR1 is LNHNV, CDR2 YYDKDF (reference sequence). As DNA, the CDR3 is TGTGCCACCAGCGTCGGGGGGGGATCCTACGAGCAGTACTTC. Its translation: CATSVGGGSYEQYF.

A single count supports this clone. The chain combines TRBV10-3 with TRBJ2-6, with D possibly matching TRBD1 (6 bases). The CDR3 has 15 residues. The germline V gene has CDR1 ENHRY and CDR2 SYGVKD. V lost 5 bases and J lost 0, with 8 bases in between. CDR3: CAISLDSSGANVLTF. Here the CDR3 DNA reads TGTGCCATCAGTTTGGACAGCTCTGGGGCCAACGTCCTGACTTTC.

J is TRBJ2-4 and V is TRBV27; D is ambiguous. CDR3 length: 13 amino acids. V was clipped by 8 bases and J by 1 base, with 9 bases between them. Germline CDR1 is MNHEY and CDR2 is SMNVEV (reference sequence). DNA of the CDR3: TGTGCCAGCGGCCCTTCGGCCAAAAACATTCAGTACTTC. This encodes CASGPSAKNIQYF.

This chain's CDR3 is CASSHEKGTSTDTQYF. In nucleotides, the CDR3 is TGTGCCAGCAGCCATGAGAAGGGGACTAGCACAGATACGCAGTATTTT. This chain uses TRBV13 with TRBJ2-3, with D possibly being TRBD2 (6 bases). The CDR3 spans 16 residues. Looked up from germline, CDR1 is PRHDT and CDR2 is FYEKMQ (reference sequence). V was trimmed by 5 bases and J by 0 bases, leaving 15 bases between them.

The chain employs TRBV14 and TRBJ2-2; D is unclear. Trimming took off 6 bases at V and 6 bases at J, with 8 bases between the two ends. Germline V gives CDR1 SGHDN, CDR2 FVKESK. This CDR3 is built from 12 residues. The CDR3 bases are TGTGCCAGCAGTCCTACAGCCGGGGAGCTGTTTTTT. Translating gives CASSPTAGELFF.